Reported below is one TCR beta chain. Its antigen remains unidentified. This record comes from a study of T cells after posttransplantation cyclophosphamide. Assay used: immunoSEQ multiplex PCR; TCRdb lists only in-frame clones, some missing. Listed for the sample are some 14,000 clones, none seen a single time. Treatment was busulfan-fludarabine conditioning, a marrow graft, and cyclophosphamide on days +3 and +4. General study findings and limits: TRB overlap between skin or GI tissue T cells and blood was limited. Donor CD8+ memory clones often dominated recipient blood repertoires at later times. Recipient CMV seropositivity and CMV reactivation strongly tracked TRB clonality.

The CDR3 consists of 14 residues. Trimming shortened V by 7 bases and J by 0 bases, and 7 bases separated the two germline ends. CDR1 is LNHDA, CDR2 SQIVND, per germline (reference sequence). The source was PBMCs, collected 1,000 to 1,200 days after allogeneic stem cell transplant with posttransplant cyclophosphamide. The chain employs TRBV19 and TRBJ2-6; D not certain. The source is a female patient aged 40-49 years who received an allogeneic stem cell transplant from a related donor, was CMV-positive, and had no GVHD. The graft donor may have given rise to some T cells. CDR3: CASNVYSGANVLTF. CDR3 DNA: TGTGCCAGTAACGTCTACTCTGGGGCCAACGTCCTGACTTTC.